Shown below are 4 T cell receptor beta chains from a single sample sequenced in a study of blood T cell repertoires in COVID-19. Data came from immunoSEQ multiplex PCR; TCRdb stores just in-frame clones and leaves some out. The repertoire holds about 280,000 clones, with around nine tenths as singletons. The specimen sequenced was peripheral blood. The receptors were gathered from a man aged 45-60 years with acute or convalescent COVID-19.

The DNA for the CDR3 is TGTGCCAGCAGTTTGGTTGGGGGGTCCACTGAAGCTTTCTTT. Protein product: CASSLVGGSTEAFF. The rearrangement links TRBV28 to TRBJ1-1; D perhaps matches TRBD1 (5 bases). V was cut by 3 bases and J by 4 bases, with 12 bases left in between. The germline gives CDR1 MDHEN, CDR2 SYDVKM. The CDR3 spans 14 residues.

V usage is TRBV10-3 and J usage is TRBJ2-7; 9 nucleotides align to TRBD2. Germline lookup yields CDR1 ENHRY and CDR2 SYGVKD. The CDR3 loop spans 13 amino acids. The junction had 6 bases not matched to a gene; V was cut back by 10 bases and J by 2 bases. CDR3 residues: CATIAGDPYEQYF. The CDR3 bases are TGTGCCACGATAGCGGGGGATCCCTACGAGCAGTACTTC.

The chain carries TRBV10-3 and TRBJ1-2; D is uncertain. This CDR3 is 12 amino acids long. V gave up 3 bases and J gave up 8 bases, with 10 bases separating them. Germline V lookup: CDR1 ENHRY, CDR2 SYGVKD. The CDR3 DNA reads TGTGCCATCAGTGACTACCCGGAGGGCTACACCTTC. It encodes CAISDYPEGYTF.

The chain employs TRBV19 and TRBJ2-6; perhaps TRBD1 as D (6 bases). CDR3 length equals 17 residues. V was cut by 4 bases and J by 0 bases, with 13 bases left in between. The germline V gene encodes CDR1 LNHDA and CDR2 SQIVND (reference sequence). In DNA form, the CDR3 reads TGTGCCAGTAGTAAAACAGGGACACCCTCTGGGGCCAACGTCCTGACTTTC. Its translation: CASSKTGTPSGANVLTF. Full variable domain (missing parts from reference TRBV19 and TRBJ2-6): DGGITQSPKYLFRKEGQNVTLSCEQNLNHDAMYWYRQDPGQGLRLIYYSQIVNDFQKGDIAEGYSVSREKKESFPLTVTSAQKNPTAFYLCASSKTGTPSGANVLTFGAGSRLTVL.